This TCR beta chain was obtained from a study of T cells after posttransplantation cyclophosphamide. Concerning this clone itself: Its specificity is not known.

TCRdb's copy holds only in-frame clones and misses some; the assay was immunoSEQ multiplex PCR. This repertoire shows approximately 4,200 clones, 81% found once; its top ten account for 18%. Germline trimming cut 3 bases from V and 6 bases from J; bases unmatched to any gene: 7. The germline CDR1 and CDR2 sequences are SGHNT and YYREEE (reference sequence). The length of the CDR3 is 16 residues. Study-level points and caveats: Recipient CMV seropositivity and CMV reactivation strongly tracked TRB clonality. Tissue-infiltrating T cells from skin or gut overlapped little with blood T cells. Donor CD8+ memory clones often dominated recipient blood repertoires at later times.

A marrow graft followed busulfan-fludarabine conditioning, with cyclophosphamide on days +3 and +4. This clonotype was sampled from a female patient aged 50-59 years who received an allogeneic stem cell transplant from a related donor, was CMV-positive, and had no GVHD. Some T cells may be provided by the graft donor. The chain has TRBV5-4 and TRBJ1-6; TRBD1 matches at 9 bases. The material was PBMCs, obtained after an allogeneic stem cell transplant with post-transplant cyclophosphamide. CDR3: CASSWSTGGGNSPLHF. The CDR3 coding sequence is TGTGCCAGCAGCTGGTCTACAGGGGGCGGTAATTCACCCCTCCACTTT.